This T cell receptor (beta chain) was sequenced in a study of vaccination and CD4 T cells after COVID-19. The V gene lost 4 bases and the J gene lost 8 bases, with 14 bases spanning the gap. CDR1 and CDR2 (germline): SEHNR, FQNEAQ (reference sequence). The CDR3 spans 13 residues. The treatment is: roughly 11-day PBMC culture with coronavirus spike peptide pools or control peptides (ViraFEST assay). This clonotype ranks as medium-sized. As yet, its antigen is unknown. The Oncomine TCR Beta short-read assay was what sequenced the DNA obtained from cultured CD4+ T cells. A single record per CDR3 protein comes from TCRdb applying MiXCR to the PCR reads. Among 15,000 to 20,000 distinct CDR3 sequences listed, roughly 40% were seen once.

This specimen consisted of CD4+ T cells from blood, cultured in vitro, obtained before SARS-CoV-2 vaccination. The source is a human donor who had recovered from COVID-19. The rearrangement joins TRBV7-9 to TRBJ1-1; D not certain. The CDR3 is CASSYEPGSEAFF. CDR3 nucleotides: TGTGCCAGCAGCTATGAGCCGGGATCAGAAGCTTTCTTT.